The 17 T cell receptor beta chains presented below share a single source sample, sequenced in a study of shared clonotypes between healthy human individuals. Only in-frame clones appear in the TCRdb table, and some are missing; sequencing was by immunoSEQ multiplex PCR. This sample has 800,000 to 1,200,000 clones; around 78% occur once, and the top ten carry 0.52%. The sequenced material came from memory CD4+ T cells from PBMCs. Subset of the sample: CD45RA-negative fraction. These receptors were obtained from a man aged 18-30 years in good health. Some clones in this sample may be carry-over from other donors' samples.

This chain joins TRBV15 and TRBJ2-5; 10 bases map to TRBD1. Trimming cost V 2 bases and J 5 bases; bases outside gene matches: 8. This CDR3 comprises 16 residues. The V gene's germline CDR1 is LNHNV and CDR2 YYDKDF (reference sequence). CDR3: CATSRQGGQGWETQYF. CDR3 bases: TGTGCCACCAGCAGACAGGGGGGACAGGGGTGGGAGACCCAGTACTTC.

The chain combines TRBV6-5 with TRBJ2-5; the D is unclear. CDR1 and CDR2 from the germline V gene are MNHEY and SVGAGI. Deletions cut 6 bases from V and 1 base from J, with 6 bases between. The CDR3 length is 12 residues. The CDR3 region is CASSGGQETQYF. The CDR3 DNA sequence: TGTGCCAGCAGCGGCGGCCAAGAGACCCAGTACTTC.

Comment on this clone: The identical CDR3 is also encoded by other nucleotide sequences in the sample. The chain is built from TRBV28 and TRBJ2-1; D is possibly TRBD2 (5 bases). Trimming took 5 bases from V and 9 from J, leaving 8 bases between them. Germline CDR1 and CDR2: MDHEN and SYDVKM. This CDR3 is 11 amino acids long. The CDR3: CASSPRGEQFF. The CDR3 DNA reads TGTGCCAGCAGTCCCCGGGGTGAGCAGTTCTTC.

Comments on this clone: The sample carries other DNA sequences with the same CDR3. This chain uses TRBV28 with TRBJ1-5, with TRBD1 matching over 10 bases. J was trimmed by 7 bases and V by 6 bases; bases with no gene match: 6. The CDR3 sequence is 14 residues long. Germline CDR1 MDHEN, CDR2 SYDVKM. The CDR3 bases are TGTGCCAGCAGCCGGACAGGGGGAGGACAGCCCCAGCATTTT. It specifies CASSRTGGGQPQHF. Drawing the rest from reference TRBV28 and TRBJ1-5, the complete variable domain is DVKVTQSSRYLVKRTGEKVFLECVQDMDHENMFWYRQDPGLGLRLIYFSYDVKMKEKGDIPEGYSVSREKKERFSLILESASTNQTSMYLCASSRTGGGQPQHFGDGTRLSIL.

The rearrangement links TRBV28 to TRBJ2-3; D is ambiguous. Looked up from germline, CDR1 is MDHEN and CDR2 is SYDVKM. Deletions cut 6 bases from V and 1 base from J, with 11 bases between. The CDR3 length is 14 residues. The CDR3 spells CASRLVGRTDTQYF. CDR3 DNA: TGTGCCAGCAGGTTGGTGGGCCGCACAGATACGCAGTATTTT. The complete variable domain, with remaining parts taken from reference TRBV28 and TRBJ2-3, reads DVKVTQSSRYLVKRTGEKVFLECVQDMDHENMFWYRQDPGLGLRLIYFSYDVKMKEKGDIPEGYSVSREKKERFSLILESASTNQTSMYLCASRLVGRTDTQYFGPGTRLTVL.

The rearrangement joins TRBV28 to TRBJ2-7; maybe TRBD1 (6 bases). The germline V gene encodes CDR1 MDHEN and CDR2 SYDVKM. Trimming left V 5 bases short and J 3 bases short, with 11 bases between. This CDR3 spans 13 amino acids. Here the CDR3 DNA reads TGTGCCAGCAGTCTACGGACAGTCTACGAGCAGTACTTC. It specifies CASSLRTVYEQYF. Based on the CDR3 plus reference TRBV28 and TRBJ2-7, the full variable domain is DVKVTQSSRYLVKRTGEKVFLECVQDMDHENMFWYRQDPGLGLRLIYFSYDVKMKEKGDIPEGYSVSREKKERFSLILESASTNQTSMYLCASSLRTVYEQYFGPGTRLTVT.

The gene calls are TRBV7-3 and TRBJ1-1; no clear D. The CDR3 contains 14 residues. The ends were cut back, 6 bases at V and 3 bases at J, with 14 bases in the middle. Per the germline V gene, CDR1 is SGHTA and CDR2 is FQGTGA. The CDR3 coding sequence is TGTGCCAGCAGTCCCGCCCCGGAACACACTGAAGCTTTCTTT. Translation gives CASSPAPEHTEAFF. Variable domain in full (rest from reference TRBV7-3 and TRBJ1-1): GAGVSQTPSNKVTEKGKYVELRCDPISGHTALYWYRQSLGQGPEFLIYFQGTGAADDSGLPNDRFFAVRPEGSVSTLKIQRTERGDSAVYLCASSPAPEHTEAFFGQGTRLTVV.

The chain uses TRBV28 and TRBJ1-2; 8 bases line up with TRBD1. V was clipped by 3 bases and J by 6 bases; unmatched bases: 6. Germline values: CDR1 MDHEN, CDR2 SYDVKM. CDR3 length: 14 amino acids. This CDR3 is CASSFPDRVHGYTF. DNA for the CDR3: TGTGCCAGCAGTTTCCCGGACAGGGTGCATGGCTACACCTTC.

The chain employs TRBV6-1 and TRBJ2-2; D remains unclear. V lost 2 bases to trimming and J lost 8 bases, with 6 bases between them. The CDR3 has 12 amino acids. Per germline, CDR1 MNHNS and CDR2 SASEGT. The CDR3 spells CASSEWGGELFF. CDR3 DNA: TGTGCCAGCAGTGAATGGGGAGGGGAGCTGTTTTTT.

The chain carries TRBV4-2 and TRBJ2-1, with D unclear. Trimming stripped 0 bases from V and 3 bases from J, with 9 bases between. The CDR3 runs 15 residues. Germline lookup yields CDR1 LGHNA and CDR2 YNFKEQ. This chain's CDR3 is CASSQDLRNYNEQFF. CDR3 DNA sequence: TGTGCCAGCAGCCAAGATCTTCGCAACTACAATGAGCAGTTCTTC.

The chain couples TRBV19 to TRBJ2-2; D is unresolved. Germline CDR1 LNHDA, CDR2 SQIVND (reference sequence). CDR3 length: 17 amino acids. The V end was cut by 7 bases, the J end by 5 bases, with 23 bases between. The CDR3 DNA reads as TGTGCCAGTACCCACGATAGATCATCTCTCTCAACCGGGGAGCTGTTTTTT. Translation: CASTHDRSSLSTGELFF.

This clone was seen more than once but under ten times. The chain recombines TRBV18 with TRBJ1-2, with unresolved D. Germline V lookup: CDR1 KGHSH, CDR2 LQKENI. The CDR3 is 13 residues long. V lost 2 bases and J lost 4, with 8 bases in between. The CDR3 sequence is CASSPEGFYGYTF. CDR3 nucleotides: TGTGCCAGCTCACCAGAGGGATTCTATGGCTACACCTTC.

This chain links TRBV4-1 with TRBJ1-2; possible D gene TRBD1, 5 bases. Germline CDR1 MGHRA, CDR2 YSYEKL. CDR3 length: 13 amino acids. Between the trimmed V and J ends, which lost 1 base and 8 bases, there was a span of 11 bases. CDR3 region: CASSQVAGYGYTF. CDR3 DNA sequence: TGCGCCAGCAGCCAAGTGGCAGGGTACGGCTACACCTTC.

The CDR3: CASSPLVREYSTDTQYF. CDR3 coding DNA: TGTGCCAGCTCACCACTTGTTCGGGAGTATAGCACAGATACGCAGTATTTT. This chain connects TRBV18 to TRBJ2-3; D is possibly TRBD2 (6 bases). There are 17 residues in the CDR3. Germline V gives CDR1 KGHSH, CDR2 LQKENI. Between the trimmed V and J ends, which lost 1 base and 0 bases, there was a span of 14 bases.

Only a few counts were recorded for this clone. The rearrangement links TRBV4-1 to TRBJ2-1; TRBD2 matches at 7 bases. CDR3 size: 15 residues. Germline CDR1 is MGHRA and CDR2 is YSYEKL. V lost 5 bases, J lost 4 bases, and 8 bases stayed unmatched. CDR3 protein: CASSSRLAEYNEQFF. CDR3 nucleotide sequence: TGCGCCAGCAGCTCACGCCTAGCGGAGTACAATGAGCAGTTCTTC.

This rearrangement joins TRBV11-2 to TRBJ2-1, with D uncertain. The V end lost 1 base, the J end lost 10 bases, and 5 bases lay between the germline ends. The CDR3 has 11 amino acids. Germline CDR1 SGHAT, CDR2 FQNNGV. CDR3 protein: CASSLAREQFF. The CDR3 nucleotides read TGTGCCAGCAGCTTAGCCAGGGAGCAGTTCTTC.

The V call is TRBV29-1, the J call TRBJ2-3; unclear D gene. Deletions cut 4 bases from V and 2 bases from J, with 10 bases between. Germline lookup yields CDR1 SQVTM and CDR2 ANQGSEA. This CDR3 is built from 13 residues. The CDR3 region is CSVVRASTDTQYF. DNA for the CDR3: TGCAGCGTTGTCCGGGCATCCACAGATACGCAGTATTTT.